The next 24 T cell receptor beta chains were all read from a single sample in a study of cytomegalovirus exposure and HLA in healthy donors. Using immunoSEQ multiplex PCR, the repertoire was profiled, and TCRdb retains in-frame clones only, with some absent. The sample contains about 250,000 clones, about 90% of which appear only once. Sample: PBMCs. The receptors come from a young man in good health and CMV-seropositive.

The V and J genes are TRBV23-1 and TRBJ2-7; TRBD1 matches 7 bases. TRBV23-1 is classed as an ORF, of uncertain function. The CDR3 is 17 residues long. With 0 bases clipped from V and 2 bases from J, the junction kept 10 bases outside the gene matches. CDR3: CASSQSEPGTAAYEQYF. CDR3 DNA sequence: TGCGCCAGCAGTCAATCGGAGCCGGGGACAGCGGCCTACGAGCAGTACTTC.

This clone occurred once. The rearrangement joins TRBV5-1 to TRBJ1-2; no reliable D call. V was clipped by 0 bases and J by 0 bases, with 9 bases between them. The CDR3 is 15 amino acids. CDR1 is SGHRS, CDR2 YFSETQ, per germline. CDR3 amino acids: CASSLGASPNYGYTF. The CDR3 DNA sequence: TGCGCCAGCAGCTTGGGAGCGAGCCCTAACTATGGCTACACCTTC. The whole variable domain, remainder taken from reference TRBV5-1 and TRBJ1-2, is KAGVTQTPRYLIKTRGQQVTLSCSPISGHRSVSWYQQTPGQGLQFLFEYFSETQRNKGNFPGRFSGRQFSNSRSEMNVSTLELGDSALYLCASSLGASPNYGYTFGSGTRLTVV.

The DNA for the CDR3 is TGCGCCAGCAGCTGGACAATTACCGGGACAGGGGCCTACGAGCAGTACTTC. Translating it yields CASSWTITGTGAYEQYF. The V gene is TRBV5-1, the J gene TRBJ2-7; TRBD1 matches at 10 bases. V trimming: 3 bases; J trimming: 2 bases; junction bases outside the gene matches: 11. The germline gives CDR1 SGHRS, CDR2 YFSETQ. CDR3 size: 17 residues.

This clone was seen a single time. The J gene is TRBJ1-2, the V gene TRBV6-5; TRBD1 aligns across 7 bases. This CDR3 is built from 13 residues. The germline V gene encodes CDR1 MNHEY and CDR2 SVGAGI. V lost 6 bases to trimming and J lost 4 bases; unmatched junction nucleotides: 5. The CDR3 sequence is CASSRDSVYGYTF. For the CDR3, the DNA is TGTGCCAGCAGCCGGGACAGTGTCTATGGCTACACCTTC.

This clone was seen once. V is TRBV18 and J is TRBJ2-3; the match to TRBD2 covers 8 bases. The J segment lost 3 bases and the V segment lost 0 bases, leaving 2 bases of the junction unmatched. The length of the CDR3 is 15 residues. Germline V gene data show CDR1 as KGHSH and CDR2 as LQKENI. The DNA for the CDR3 is TGTGCCAGCTCACCACCGTCTAGCGGGACAGATACGCAGTATTTT. Translated: CASSPPSSGTDTQYF.

This clone was found a few times. This rearrangement joins TRBV7-9 to TRBJ2-1; 8 bases are a match to TRBD2. The junction had 3 bases not matched to a gene; V was cut back by 1 base and J by 4 bases. CDR3 size: 15 residues. Germline loops: CDR1 SEHNR, CDR2 FQNEAQ (reference sequence). The CDR3 DNA follows: TGTGCCAGCAGCTTAGGGACTAGCATGTACAATGAGCAGTTCTTC. This gives the protein CASSLGTSMYNEQFF.

The rearrangement uses TRBV28 and TRBJ2-2; D gene ambiguous. Germline V gene sequence: CDR1 MDHEN, CDR2 SYDVKM. CDR3 size: 15 residues. The V end was cut by 3 bases, the J end by 3 bases, with 11 bases between. CDR3 DNA: TGTGCCAGCAGTTTCCCGCGTCGGGACACCGGGGAGCTGTTTTTT. It yields the protein CASSFPRRDTGELFF.

Written as DNA, the CDR3 is TGTGCCAGTTTTACTGGACAGGGAAGGACCGGGGAGCTGTTTTTT. Translation: CASFTGQGRTGELFF. This sequence joins TRBV6-5 and TRBJ2-2; 8 positions agree with TRBD1. The V and J ends lost 9 bases and 5 bases, in that order; junction bases with no gene match: 11. The CDR3 has 15 residues. Germline CDR1 is MNHEY and CDR2 is SVGAGI.

V and J are TRBV6-1 and TRBJ1-1, with D perhaps TRBD1 (6 bases). V shed 7 bases and J shed 5 bases, with 17 bases lying between them. The CDR3 covers 14 residues. Germline loops: CDR1 MNHNS, CDR2 SASEGT. The CDR3 nucleotides read TGTGCCAGCATTATCGGGGGCTCTCAAACTGAAGCTTTCTTT. It codes for CASIIGGSQTEAFF.

The chain carries TRBV28 and TRBJ1-1; D not resolved. V lost 5 bases, J lost 5 bases, and 12 bases lay in between. Germline CDR1 MDHEN, CDR2 SYDVKM. The CDR3 loop spans 13 amino acids. The CDR3 here is CASSQATPTEAFF. The CDR3 nucleotides are TGTGCCAGCAGTCAAGCAACGCCGACTGAAGCTTTCTTT.

V is TRBV28 and J is TRBJ1-5; D ambiguous. CDR3 length equals 14 residues. Trimming stripped 7 bases from V and 4 bases from J, with 14 bases between. The germline CDR1 and CDR2 sequences are MDHEN and SYDVKM. CDR3 protein: CASISRQSNQPQHF. The CDR3 DNA follows: TGTGCCAGCATCTCCCGGCAGTCGAATCAGCCCCAGCATTTT.

The chain combines TRBV28 with TRBJ1-1; D is uncertain. The V end lost 5 bases, the J end lost 7 bases, and 14 bases lay between the germline ends. The CDR3 runs to 13 residues. The germline V gene has CDR1 MDHEN and CDR2 SYDVKM. The CDR3 loop reads CASSPEVNVEAFF. DNA for the CDR3: TGTGCCAGCAGTCCTGAGGTGAACGTTGAAGCTTTCTTT.

V usage is TRBV15 and J usage is TRBJ2-2; D call uncertain. Deletions cut 4 bases from V and 4 bases from J, with 10 bases between. CDR1 and CDR2 (germline): LNHNV, YYDKDF (reference sequence). The CDR3 is 14 residues long. CDR3 residues: CATSTYGVTGELFF. The CDR3 coding sequence is TGTGCCACCAGCACTTATGGGGTCACCGGGGAGCTGTTTTTT.

This chain joins TRBV2 and TRBJ2-3, with TRBD1 identical over 7 bases. The J segment lost 6 bases and the V segment lost 4 bases, leaving 7 bases of the junction unmatched. This CDR3 has 14 amino acids. Looked up from germline, CDR1 is SNHLY and CDR2 is FYNNEI. CDR3 region: CASSGQGGSDTQYF. CDR3 nucleotide sequence: TGTGCCAGCAGTGGACAGGGTGGTTCGGATACGCAGTATTTT.

This clone was found a few times. The rearrangement uses TRBV5-1 and TRBJ1-1, with TRBD1 matching 8 bases. Germline CDR1 and CDR2: SGHRS and YFSETQ. V shed 0 bases and J 0 bases; nucleotides not matched to a gene: 4. This CDR3 has 16 residues. This chain's CDR3 is CASSLGTGFLNTEAFF. CDR3 nucleotides: TGCGCCAGCAGCTTGGGGACAGGGTTTTTGAACACTGAAGCTTTCTTT.

This chain uses TRBV15 with TRBJ1-2, with D uncertain. Trimming took off 0 bases at V and 4 bases at J, with 12 bases between the two ends. The CDR3 totals 15 residues. Germline V CDR1 and CDR2: LNHNV, YYDKDF (reference sequence). The CDR3 DNA follows: TGTGCCACCAGCAGAGATTTTTTTACCATCTATGGCTACACCTTC. Protein: CATSRDFFTIYGYTF.

This clone was recorded once. J is TRBJ1-1 and V is TRBV5-6; no clear D gene. Trimming left V 5 bases short and J 5 bases short, with 13 bases between. CDR1 is SGHDT and CDR2 is YYEEEE in the germline V gene. CDR3 length: 13 residues. The CDR3 sequence: CASRLLGETEAFF. The CDR3 DNA sequence: TGTGCCAGCAGGCTCCTCGGTGAAACTGAAGCTTTCTTT.

This sequence joins TRBV9 and TRBJ2-1; D is unclear. The V end lost 7 bases, the J end lost 5 bases, and 19 bases lay between the germline ends. Germline assignment: CDR1 SGDLS and CDR2 YYNGEE. CDR3 length equals 15 residues. Here the CDR3 reads CASGRAVVWDNEQFF. The CDR3 DNA reads as TGTGCCAGCGGGCGTGCGGTTGTCTGGGACAATGAGCAGTTCTTC. The variable domain in full, with the rest retrieved from reference TRBV9 and TRBJ2-1, is DSGVTQTPKHLITATGQRVTLRCSPRSGDLSVYWYQQSLDQGLQFLIQYYNGEERAKGNILERFSAQQFPDLHSELNLSSLELGDSALYFCASGRAVVWDNEQFFGPGTRLTVL.

This clone was observed many times. This chain links TRBV21-1 with TRBJ1-5; TRBD1 is the table's D call, not checked against the DNA. TRBV21-1 is a pseudogene segment. This CDR3 region has 18 residues. The CDR3 sequence: CASSAKTRDRARNQPQHF. CDR3 nucleotide sequence: TGTGCCAGCAGCGCTAAAACCCGGGACAGGGCCCGCAATCAGCCCCAGCATTTT.

The chain uses TRBV6-6 and TRBJ2-7; possibly TRBD1 for D (5 bases). The CDR3 is 13 amino acids. The germline V gene has CDR1 MNHNY and CDR2 SVGAGI (reference sequence). V dropped 7 bases and J dropped 4 bases, with 14 bases sitting between them. In nucleotides, the CDR3 is TGTGCCAGCACCAACACTAAGGGGTACGAGCAGTACTTC. It encodes CASTNTKGYEQYF.

This clone was seen a single time. The rearrangement links TRBV27 to TRBJ2-3, with 9 bases lining up with TRBD1. Germline V lookup: CDR1 MNHEY, CDR2 SMNVEV (reference sequence). V was pared by 4 bases and J by 4 bases, with 6 bases of the junction left unmatched. The CDR3 runs 15 residues. The CDR3 reads CASSYTGGRADTQYF. As DNA, the CDR3 is TGTGCCAGCAGTTACACAGGGGGCCGGGCAGATACGCAGTATTTT.

As concerns this clone: Additional DNA sequences in this sample encode the identical CDR3. The genes are TRBV5-1 and TRBJ1-2, with D possibly being TRBD1 (5 bases). Per the germline V gene, CDR1 is SGHRS and CDR2 is YFSETQ. The germline V and J ends were trimmed by 4 bases and 8 bases, with 15 bases remaining between them. The CDR3 is 13 amino acids. The chain's CDR3 is CASSPGQGHGYTF. The CDR3 bases are TGCGCCAGCAGCCCAGGTCAAGGACACGGCTACACCTTC.

CDR3 DNA: TGTGCCAGCGCTCAGAGCTCTGGGGCCAACGTCCTGACTTTC. Its translation is CASAQSSGANVLTF. This chain joins TRBV18 and TRBJ2-6, with D hard to call. V was pared by 8 bases and J by 0 bases, with 8 bases between. Germline CDR1 is KGHSH and CDR2 is LQKENI. CDR3 length: 14 amino acids. Drawing the rest from reference TRBV18 and TRBJ2-6, the complete variable domain is NAGVMQNPRHLVRRRGQEARLRCSPMKGHSHVYWYRQLPEEGLKFMVYLQKENIIDESGMPKERFSAEFPKEGPSILRIQQVVRGDSAAYFCASAQSSGANVLTFGAGSRLTVL.

The chain links TRBV7-2 to TRBJ2-5; 9 bases align to TRBD1. Germline lookup yields CDR1 SGHTA and CDR2 FQGNSA. Trimming removed 6 bases from V and 9 bases from J; junction bases left unmatched: 14. CDR3 length: 15 amino acids. The CDR3 loop is CASRGQGYLTGAQYF. DNA of the CDR3: TGTGCCAGCAGGGGACAGGGTTACCTAACGGGGGCCCAGTACTTC.